Shown below are 3 T cell receptor beta chains from a single sample sequenced in a study of blood T cell repertoires in COVID-19. The table came from immunoSEQ multiplex PCR; TCRdb's copy has only in-frame clones and leaves some out. Here the sample spans roughly 280,000 clones, 84% being singletons. The sample taken for sequencing was peripheral blood. Every receptor here comes from a man aged 60 to 75 with acute or convalescent COVID-19.

The DNA of the CDR3 is TGTGCCAGCAGCGAGGACTTAGCGGGGCTCACAGATACGCAGTATTTT. It codes for CASSEDLAGLTDTQYF. The V and J genes are TRBV5-6 and TRBJ2-3, with 8 bases aligning to TRBD2. The CDR3 is 16 amino acids. V gave up 4 bases and J gave up 2 bases; unmatched junction bases: 9. Germline V lookup: CDR1 SGHDT, CDR2 YYEEEE.

The chain links TRBV19 to TRBJ2-2, with D possibly matching TRBD2 (6 bases). V was clipped by 3 bases and J by 4 bases, with 9 bases between them. From germline, CDR1 is LNHDA and CDR2 SQIVND (reference sequence). The CDR3 consists of 14 residues. The CDR3 bases are TGTGCCAGTAGTATGAGGGGAGGCACCGGGGAGCTGTTTTTT. As protein: CASSMRGGTGELFF.

The gene calls are TRBV6-1 and TRBJ2-7, with TRBD2 matching over 7 bases. In germline, CDR1 is MNHNS, CDR2 SASEGT. With 3 bases clipped from V and 3 bases from J, the junction kept 11 bases outside the gene matches. This CDR3 region has 16 residues. DNA for the CDR3: TGTGCCAGCAGTGACTTCCTCGGTCCTAGCGGCTACGAGCAGTACTTC. This encodes CASSDFLGPSGYEQYF.